One and the same sample provided the 2 T cell receptor beta chains below, sequenced in a study of blood T cell repertoires in COVID-19 (dated by TCRdb to 2018 to 2021). To prepare the library, the immunoSEQ multiplex PCR assay was applied. Sourced from immuneACCESS, this table was stored by TCRdb with only in-frame sequences that have V and J called. A share of the clones is absent; for the studies checked, an unresolved V gene accounts for under half, and the remainder has no known explanation. The sample table records some 220,000 clones; roughly 85% of these occur just once. About 2.5% of the sample rests with the top ten. The sample was peripheral blood. These receptors were obtained from a woman in her 70s with COVID-19, enrolled during active disease.

The chain couples TRBV6-2 or TRBV6-3 to TRBJ1-5; 10 nucleotides line up with TRBD1. CDR1 is MNHEY and CDR2 is SVGEGT in the germline V gene. This CDR3 contains 19 residues. V dropped 6 bases and J dropped 6; count of bases not matched to a gene: 20. CDR3 region: CASSRQGANPGGRVQPQHF. DNA of the CDR3: TGTGCCAGCAGCCGACAGGGGGCGAATCCGGGAGGTCGGGTTCAGCCCCAGCATTTT.

The chain has TRBV4-2 and TRBJ2-1, with D uncertain. The CDR3 spans 13 residues. V lost 4 bases and J lost 4, with 8 bases in between. Looked up from germline, CDR1 is LGHNA and CDR2 is YNFKEQ. CDR3 DNA: TGTGCCAGCAGCCCCCCGACTTACAATGAGCAGTTCTTC. Translation: CASSPPTYNEQFF.